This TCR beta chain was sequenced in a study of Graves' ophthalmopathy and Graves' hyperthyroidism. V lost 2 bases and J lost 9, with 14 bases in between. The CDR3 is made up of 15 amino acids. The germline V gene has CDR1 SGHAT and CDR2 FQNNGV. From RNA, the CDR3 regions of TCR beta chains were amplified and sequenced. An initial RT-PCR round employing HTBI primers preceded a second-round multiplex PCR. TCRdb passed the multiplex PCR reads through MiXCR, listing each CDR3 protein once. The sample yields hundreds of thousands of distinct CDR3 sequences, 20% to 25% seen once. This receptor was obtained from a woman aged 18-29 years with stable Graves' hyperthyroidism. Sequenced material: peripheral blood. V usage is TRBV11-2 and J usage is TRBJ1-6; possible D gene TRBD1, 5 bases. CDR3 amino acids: CASSLHGGLTSPLHF. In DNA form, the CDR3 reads TGTGCCAGCAGCTTACATGGGGGATTAACTTCACCCCTCCACTTT.